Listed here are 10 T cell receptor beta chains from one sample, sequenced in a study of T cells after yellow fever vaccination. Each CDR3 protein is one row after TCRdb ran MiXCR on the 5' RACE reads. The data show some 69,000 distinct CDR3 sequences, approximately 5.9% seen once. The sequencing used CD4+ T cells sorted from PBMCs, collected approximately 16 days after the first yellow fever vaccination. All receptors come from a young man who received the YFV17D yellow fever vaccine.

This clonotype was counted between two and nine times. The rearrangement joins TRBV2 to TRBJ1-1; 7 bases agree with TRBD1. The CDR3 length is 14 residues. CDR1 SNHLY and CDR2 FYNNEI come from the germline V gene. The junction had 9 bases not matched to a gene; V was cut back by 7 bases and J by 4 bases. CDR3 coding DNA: TGTGCCAGCAACATCAGAGGGGGCTCCACTGAAGCTTTCTTT. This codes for CASNIRGGSTEAFF.

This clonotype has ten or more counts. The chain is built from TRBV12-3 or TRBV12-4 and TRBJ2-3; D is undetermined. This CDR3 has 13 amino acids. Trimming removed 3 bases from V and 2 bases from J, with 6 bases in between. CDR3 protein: CASSLSSTDTQYF. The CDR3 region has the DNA TGTGCCAGCAGTTTGTCCTCCACAGATACGCAGTATTTT.

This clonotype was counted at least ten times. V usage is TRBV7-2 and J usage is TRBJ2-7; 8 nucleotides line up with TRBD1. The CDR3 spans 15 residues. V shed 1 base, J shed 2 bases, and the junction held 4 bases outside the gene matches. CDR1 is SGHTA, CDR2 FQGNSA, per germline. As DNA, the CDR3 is TGTGCCAGCAGCTTAGGACAGGGGTCTACCTACGAGCAGTACTTC. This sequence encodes CASSLGQGSTYEQYF.

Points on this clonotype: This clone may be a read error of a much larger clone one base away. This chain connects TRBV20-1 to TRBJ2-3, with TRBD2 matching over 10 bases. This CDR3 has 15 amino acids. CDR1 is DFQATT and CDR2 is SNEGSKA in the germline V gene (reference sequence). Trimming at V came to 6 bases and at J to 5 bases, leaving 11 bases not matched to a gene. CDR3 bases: TGCAGTGCGTCTCAGGGACTAGCGTTAGGAGATACGCAGTATTTT. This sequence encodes CSASQGLALGDTQYF.

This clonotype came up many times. The CDR3 is CASSPRTREGYTF. In DNA form, the CDR3 reads TGTGCCAGCAGTCCTAGGACCCGGGAGGGCTACACCTTC. The V and J genes are TRBV12-3 or TRBV12-4 and TRBJ1-2, with no clear D. This CDR3 contains 13 residues. Trimming took off 5 bases at V and 8 bases at J, with 15 bases between the two ends.

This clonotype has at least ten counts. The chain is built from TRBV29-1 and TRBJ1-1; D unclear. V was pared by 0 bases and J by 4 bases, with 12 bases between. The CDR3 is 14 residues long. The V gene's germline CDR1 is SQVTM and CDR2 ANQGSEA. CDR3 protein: CSVEDTVKGTEAFF. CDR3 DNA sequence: TGCAGCGTTGAAGATACGGTAAAAGGCACTGAAGCTTTCTTT.

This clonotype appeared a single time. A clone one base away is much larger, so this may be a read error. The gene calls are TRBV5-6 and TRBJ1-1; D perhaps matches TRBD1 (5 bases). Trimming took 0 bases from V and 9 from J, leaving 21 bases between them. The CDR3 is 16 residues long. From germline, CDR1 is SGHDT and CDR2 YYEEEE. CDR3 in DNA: TGTGCCAGCAGCTTGGAAGGGTACGGGACGCCGGCTCAAGCTTTCTTT. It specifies CASSLEGYGTPAQAFF.

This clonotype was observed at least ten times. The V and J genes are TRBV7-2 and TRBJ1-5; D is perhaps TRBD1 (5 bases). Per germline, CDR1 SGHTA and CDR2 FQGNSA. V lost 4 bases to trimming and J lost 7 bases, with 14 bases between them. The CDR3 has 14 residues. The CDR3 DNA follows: TGTGCCAGCAGCTCTTCGTCAGGGACCCAGCCCCAGCATTTT. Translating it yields CASSSSSGTQPQHF.

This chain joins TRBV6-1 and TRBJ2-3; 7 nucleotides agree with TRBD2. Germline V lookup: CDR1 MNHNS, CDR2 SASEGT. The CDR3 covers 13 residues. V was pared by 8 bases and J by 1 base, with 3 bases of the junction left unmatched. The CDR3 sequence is CASAAGGTDTQYF. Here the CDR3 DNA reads TGTGCCAGCGCGGCGGGGGGCACAGATACGCAGTATTTT.

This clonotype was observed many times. The CDR3 nucleotides are TGTGCCAGCAGCGCCCGCCGGGACTACTCAGATACGCAGTATTTT. This sequence encodes CASSARRDYSDTQYF. The rearrangement links TRBV7-8 to TRBJ2-3; 7 bases fit TRBD2. The V segment lost 5 bases and the J segment 4 bases; nucleotides outside the gene matches: 9. The CDR3 extends over 15 amino acids. CDR1 SGHVS and CDR2 FQNEAQ come from the germline V gene.